The present T cell receptor beta chain was sequenced within a study of post-analysis software for immune sequencing data. Study information: Clinical courses comprised relapsing-remitting, secondary progressive and progressive-relapsing multiple sclerosis.

V lost 4 bases, J lost 8 bases, and 9 bases stayed unmatched. The CDR3 covers 15 residues. The germline V gene has CDR1 KGHDR and CDR2 SFDVKD. Worth noting for this clonotype: The antigen remains unidentified.

Unique molecular identifiers were carried by the TCR beta cDNA libraries. Input of roughly 0.85 to 11 million T cells yielded hundreds of thousands of cDNA molecules. TCRdb reanalysed the PCR reads using MiXCR and keeps one entry per CDR3 protein. The sample yields 550,000 to 700,000 distinct CDR3 sequences, 44% seen once. Study-wide results and caveats: The five TRBV segments detected at higher frequency in patients than in controls included TRBV5-6, TRBV5-1 and TRBV20-1. Multiple sclerosis was associated with a significant reduction in normalized Chao1 diversity relative to controls.

This TCR was recovered from a girl aged 5-17 years with multiple sclerosis. V and J are TRBV24-1 and TRBJ2-1; 8 nucleotides line up with TRBD1. The source material was blood. In DNA, the CDR3 is TGTGCCACCAGTGACCTGGGACAGGCTCCCCATGAGCAGTTCTTC. This translates into CATSDLGQAPHEQFF.